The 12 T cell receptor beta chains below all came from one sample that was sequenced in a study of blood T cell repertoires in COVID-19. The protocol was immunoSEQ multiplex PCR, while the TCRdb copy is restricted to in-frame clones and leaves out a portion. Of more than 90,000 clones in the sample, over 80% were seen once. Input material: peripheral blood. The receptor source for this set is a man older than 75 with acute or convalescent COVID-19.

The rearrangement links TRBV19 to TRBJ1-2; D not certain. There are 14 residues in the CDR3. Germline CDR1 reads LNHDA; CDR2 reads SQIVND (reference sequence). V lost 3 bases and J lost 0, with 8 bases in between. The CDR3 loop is CASSIVQTNYGYTF. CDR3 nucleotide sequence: TGTGCCAGTAGTATCGTCCAGACTAACTATGGCTACACCTTC.

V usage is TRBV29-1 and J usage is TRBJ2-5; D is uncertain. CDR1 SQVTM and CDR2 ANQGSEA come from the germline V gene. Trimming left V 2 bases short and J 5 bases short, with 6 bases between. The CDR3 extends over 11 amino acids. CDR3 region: CSVEPSETQYF. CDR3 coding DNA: TGCAGCGTTGAACCCAGTGAGACCCAGTACTTC.

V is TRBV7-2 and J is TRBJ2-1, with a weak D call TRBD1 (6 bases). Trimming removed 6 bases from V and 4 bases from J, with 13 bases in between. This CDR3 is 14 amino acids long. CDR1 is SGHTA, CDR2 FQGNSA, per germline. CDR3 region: CASRPGQAYNEQFF. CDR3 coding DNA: TGTGCCAGCAGGCCGGGACAAGCATACAATGAGCAGTTCTTC.

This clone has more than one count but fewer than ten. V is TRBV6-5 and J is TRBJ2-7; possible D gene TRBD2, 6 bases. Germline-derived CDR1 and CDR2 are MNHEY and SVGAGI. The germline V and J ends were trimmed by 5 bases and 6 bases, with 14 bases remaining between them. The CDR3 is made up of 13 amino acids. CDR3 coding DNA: TGTGCCAGCAGTCGGATCGCGGGGATCGAGCAGTACTTC. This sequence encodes CASSRIAGIEQYF.

CDR3 sequence reads: CASSKRDTRNQPQHF. The CDR3 DNA is TGTGCCAGTAGTAAACGGGACACTCGGAATCAGCCCCAGCATTTT. The chain employs TRBV19 and TRBJ1-5; D may be TRBD1 (6 bases). This CDR3 has 15 amino acids. Trimming shortened V by 4 bases and J by 4 bases, and 14 bases separated the two germline ends. Looked up from germline, CDR1 is LNHDA and CDR2 is SQIVND (reference sequence).

CDR3 amino acids: CASSALTEYVFSPLHF. For the CDR3, the DNA is TGTGCCAGCTCAGCCCTAACAGAATATGTTTTTTCACCCCTCCACTTT. The chain recombines TRBV18 with TRBJ1-6, with D unresolved. Per the germline V gene, CDR1 is KGHSH and CDR2 is LQKENI. V lost 5 bases, J lost 9 bases, and 20 bases lay in between. The CDR3 contains 16 residues. Supplemented by reference TRBV18 and TRBJ1-6, the full variable domain reads NAGVMQNPRHLVRRRGQEARLRCSPMKGHSHVYWYRQLPEEGLKFMVYLQKENIIDESGMPKERFSAEFPKEGPSILRIQQVVRGDSAAYFCASSALTEYVFSPLHFGNGTRLTVT.

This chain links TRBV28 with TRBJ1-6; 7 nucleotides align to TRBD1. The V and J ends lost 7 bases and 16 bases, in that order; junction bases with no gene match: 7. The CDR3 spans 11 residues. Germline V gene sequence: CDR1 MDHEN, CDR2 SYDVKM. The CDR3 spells CASKNGDRLHF. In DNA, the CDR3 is TGTGCCAGCAAGAACGGGGACAGACTCCACTTT.

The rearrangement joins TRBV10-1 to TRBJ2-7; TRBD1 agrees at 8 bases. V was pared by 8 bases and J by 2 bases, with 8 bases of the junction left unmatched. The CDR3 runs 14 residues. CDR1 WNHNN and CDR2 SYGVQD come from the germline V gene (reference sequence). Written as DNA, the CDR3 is TGCGCCAGCGACCGGGGGACAGGTCCCTACGAGCAGTACTTC. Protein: CASDRGTGPYEQYF.

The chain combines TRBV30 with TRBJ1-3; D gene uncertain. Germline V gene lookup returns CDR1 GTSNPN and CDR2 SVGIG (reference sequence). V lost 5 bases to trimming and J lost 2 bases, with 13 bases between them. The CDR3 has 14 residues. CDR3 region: CAWGITRPGNTIYF. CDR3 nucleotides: TGTGCCTGGGGGATTACCAGGCCTGGAAACACCATATATTTT.

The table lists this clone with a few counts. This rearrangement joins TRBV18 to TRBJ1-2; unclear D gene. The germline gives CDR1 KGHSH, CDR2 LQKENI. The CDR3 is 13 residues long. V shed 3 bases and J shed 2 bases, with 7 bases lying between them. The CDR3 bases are TGTGCCAGCTCACCGGGAGAGAACTATGGCTACACCTTC. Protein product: CASSPGENYGYTF.

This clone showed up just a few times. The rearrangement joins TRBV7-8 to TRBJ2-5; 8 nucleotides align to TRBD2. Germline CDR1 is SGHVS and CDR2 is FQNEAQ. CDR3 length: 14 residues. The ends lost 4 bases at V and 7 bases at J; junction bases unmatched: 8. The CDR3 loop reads CASSSGGDLGTQYF. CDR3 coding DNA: TGTGCCAGCAGCTCGGGGGGGGACCTAGGGACCCAGTACTTC.

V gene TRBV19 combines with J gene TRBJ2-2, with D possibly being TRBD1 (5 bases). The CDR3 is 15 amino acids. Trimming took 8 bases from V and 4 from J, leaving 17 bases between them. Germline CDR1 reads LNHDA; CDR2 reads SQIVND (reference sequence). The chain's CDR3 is CASLRRGSITGELFF. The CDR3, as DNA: TGTGCCAGTCTCCGAAGGGGTTCGATCACCGGGGAGCTGTTTTTT. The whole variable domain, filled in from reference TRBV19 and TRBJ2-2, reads DGGITQSPKYLFRKEGQNVTLSCEQNLNHDAMYWYRQDPGQGLRLIYYSQIVNDFQKGDIAEGYSVSREKKESFPLTVTSAQKNPTAFYLCASLRRGSITGELFFGEGSRLTVL.